This TCR beta chain was captured by sequencing in a study of T cell responses to AZD1222 COVID-19 vaccine. Findings of the study overall: AZD1222 recipients seropositive at baseline numbered only six. A mostly white British donor set with more females was recruited, and clonal diversity was possibly underestimated. Vaccine-related CD4 TCRs covered spike, predominating at 160-218 and 743-854. Close to half of all spike-specific TCRs reportedly target regions of the variants that are unmutated.

The data were produced by immunoSEQ multiplex PCR, yet TCRdb's version contains in-frame clones alone and is incomplete. The sample records tens of thousands of clones, 75% to 90% being singletons. In germline, CDR1 is LNHNV, CDR2 YYDKDF (reference sequence). J gave up 2 bases and V 3 bases, and 2 bases lay outside the gene matches. The CDR3 has 15 residues. As regards this clone: Its target is unknown.

The sequence came from an adult who received the AZD1222 COVID-19 vaccine. The rearrangement links TRBV15 to TRBJ2-2, with 8 bases fitting TRBD2. The specimen was peripheral blood, collected 28 days after the second AZD1222 dose. DNA for the CDR3: TGTGCCACCAGCAGTCGGGGGGGCAACACCGGGGAGCTGTTTTTT. Protein product: CATSSRGGNTGELFF.